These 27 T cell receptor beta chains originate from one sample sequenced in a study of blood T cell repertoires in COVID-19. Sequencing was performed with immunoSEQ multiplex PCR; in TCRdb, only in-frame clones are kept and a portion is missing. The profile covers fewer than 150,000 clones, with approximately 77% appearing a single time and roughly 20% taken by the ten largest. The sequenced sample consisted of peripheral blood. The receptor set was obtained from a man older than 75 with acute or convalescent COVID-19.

Here the CDR3 reads CASSNQGHSYEQYF. The CDR3 region has the DNA TGTGCCAGCAGCAACCAGGGGCACTCCTACGAGCAGTACTTC. The chain combines TRBV7-8 with TRBJ2-7; a possible D gene is TRBD1 (6 bases). The germline CDR1 and CDR2 sequences are SGHVS and FQNEAQ. CDR3 length: 14 residues. Trimming left V 5 bases short and J 0 bases short, with 11 bases between. Supplemented by reference TRBV7-8 and TRBJ2-7, the full variable domain reads GAGVSQSPRYKVAKRGQDVALRCDPISGHVSLFWYQQALGQGPEFLTYFQNEAQLDKSGLPSDRFFAERPEGSVSTLKIQRTQQEDSAVYLCASSNQGHSYEQYFGPGTRLTVT.

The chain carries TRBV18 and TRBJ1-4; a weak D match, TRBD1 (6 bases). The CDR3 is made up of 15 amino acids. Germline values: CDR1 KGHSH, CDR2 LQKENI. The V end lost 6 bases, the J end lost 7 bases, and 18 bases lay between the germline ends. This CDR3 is CASSRTGTIGEKLFF. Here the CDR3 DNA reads TGTGCCAGCTCGCGAACAGGGACAATCGGTGAAAAACTGTTTTTT.

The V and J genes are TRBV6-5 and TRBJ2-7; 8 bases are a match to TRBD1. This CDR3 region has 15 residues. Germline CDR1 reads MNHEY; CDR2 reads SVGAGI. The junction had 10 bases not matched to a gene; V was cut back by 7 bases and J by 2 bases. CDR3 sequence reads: CASNTRWTGPYEQYF. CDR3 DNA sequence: TGTGCCAGCAATACACGTTGGACAGGGCCCTACGAGCAGTACTTC.

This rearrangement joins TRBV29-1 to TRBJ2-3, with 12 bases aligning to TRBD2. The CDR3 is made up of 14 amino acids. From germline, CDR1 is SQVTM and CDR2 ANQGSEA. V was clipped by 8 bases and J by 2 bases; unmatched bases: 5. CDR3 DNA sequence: TGCAGCTCCAGACTAGCGGGGGCCACAGATACGCAGTATTTT. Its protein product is CSSRLAGATDTQYF.

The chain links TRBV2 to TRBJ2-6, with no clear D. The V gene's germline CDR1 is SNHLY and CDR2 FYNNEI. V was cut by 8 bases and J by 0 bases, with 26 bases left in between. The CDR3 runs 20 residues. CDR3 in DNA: TGTGCCAGCGACTTAAATCTTAAAATAAATCTCGACTCTGGGGCCAACGTCCTGACTTTC. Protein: CASDLNLKINLDSGANVLTF.

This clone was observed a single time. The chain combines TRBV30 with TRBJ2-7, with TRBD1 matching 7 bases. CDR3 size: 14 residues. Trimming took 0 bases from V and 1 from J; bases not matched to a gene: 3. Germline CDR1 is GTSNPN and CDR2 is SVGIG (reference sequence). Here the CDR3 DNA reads TGTGCCTGGAGTGTATCAGGGGGTTCCTACGAGCAGTACTTC. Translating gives CAWSVSGGSYEQYF.

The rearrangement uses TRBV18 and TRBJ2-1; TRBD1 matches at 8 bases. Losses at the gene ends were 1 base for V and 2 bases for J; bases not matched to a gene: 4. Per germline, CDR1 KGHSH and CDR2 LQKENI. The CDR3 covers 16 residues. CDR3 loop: CASSPQSTGAYNEQFF. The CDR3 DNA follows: TGTGCCAGCTCACCACAATCGACAGGGGCCTACAATGAGCAGTTCTTC.

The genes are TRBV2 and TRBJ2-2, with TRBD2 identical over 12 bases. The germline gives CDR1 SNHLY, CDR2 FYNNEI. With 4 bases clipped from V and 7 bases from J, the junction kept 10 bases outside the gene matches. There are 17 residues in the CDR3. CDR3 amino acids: CASSGSSGGALDGELFF. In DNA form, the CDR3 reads TGTGCCAGCAGTGGGTCTAGCGGGGGGGCCCTAGACGGGGAGCTGTTTTTT.

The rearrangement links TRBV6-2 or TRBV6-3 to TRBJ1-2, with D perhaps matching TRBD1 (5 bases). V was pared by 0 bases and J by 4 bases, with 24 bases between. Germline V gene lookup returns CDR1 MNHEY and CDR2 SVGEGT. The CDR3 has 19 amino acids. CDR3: CASSYSSSTARFLLYGYTF. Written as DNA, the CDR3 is TGTGCCAGCAGTTACTCTTCGTCGACAGCGAGGTTTCTCCTCTATGGCTACACCTTC.

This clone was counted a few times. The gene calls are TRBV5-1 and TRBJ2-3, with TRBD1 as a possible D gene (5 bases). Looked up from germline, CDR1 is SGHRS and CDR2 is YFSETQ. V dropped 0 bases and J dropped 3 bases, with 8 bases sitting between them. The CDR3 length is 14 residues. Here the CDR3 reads CASSLASGTDTQYF. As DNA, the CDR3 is TGCGCCAGCAGCTTGGCCTCAGGGACAGATACGCAGTATTTT.

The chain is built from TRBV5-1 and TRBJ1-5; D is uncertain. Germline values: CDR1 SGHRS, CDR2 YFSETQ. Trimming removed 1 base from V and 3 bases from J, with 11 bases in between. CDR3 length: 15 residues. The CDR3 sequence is CASSLTDSNNQPQHF. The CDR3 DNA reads TGCGCCAGCAGCTTGACTGATAGTAACAATCAGCCCCAGCATTTT.

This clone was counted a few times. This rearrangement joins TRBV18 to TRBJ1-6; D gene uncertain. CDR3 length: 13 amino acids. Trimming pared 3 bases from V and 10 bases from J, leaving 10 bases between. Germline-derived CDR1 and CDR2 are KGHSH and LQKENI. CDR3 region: CASSPNSLSPLHF. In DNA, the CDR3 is TGTGCCAGCTCACCGAACAGCTTGTCACCCCTCCACTTT.

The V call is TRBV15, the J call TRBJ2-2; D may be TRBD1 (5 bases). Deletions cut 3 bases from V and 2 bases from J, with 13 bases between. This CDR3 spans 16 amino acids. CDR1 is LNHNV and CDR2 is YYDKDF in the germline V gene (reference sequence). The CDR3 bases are TGTGCCACCAGCAGCCCCCTGACAGTAAACACCGGGGAGCTGTTTTTT. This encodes CATSSPLTVNTGELFF.

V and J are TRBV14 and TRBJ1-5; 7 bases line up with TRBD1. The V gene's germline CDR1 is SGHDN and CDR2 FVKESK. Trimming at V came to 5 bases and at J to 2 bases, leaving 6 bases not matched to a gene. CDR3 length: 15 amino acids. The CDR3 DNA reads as TGTGCCAGCAGCGCAGGAGGGGGCGGCAATCAGCCCCAGCATTTT. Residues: CASSAGGGGNQPQHF. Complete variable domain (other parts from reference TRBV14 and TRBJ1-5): EAGVTQFPSHSVIEKGQTVTLRCDPISGHDNLYWYRRVMGKEIKFLLHFVKESKQDESGMPNNRFLAERTGGTYSTLKVQPAELEDSGVYFCASSAGGGGNQPQHFGDGTRLSIL.

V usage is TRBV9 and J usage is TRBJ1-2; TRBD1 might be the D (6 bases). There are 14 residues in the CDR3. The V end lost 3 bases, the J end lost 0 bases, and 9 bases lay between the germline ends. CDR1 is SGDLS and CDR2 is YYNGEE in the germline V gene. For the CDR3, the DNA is TGTGCCAGCAGCGCGGACAGATCTAACTATGGCTACACCTTC. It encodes CASSADRSNYGYTF.

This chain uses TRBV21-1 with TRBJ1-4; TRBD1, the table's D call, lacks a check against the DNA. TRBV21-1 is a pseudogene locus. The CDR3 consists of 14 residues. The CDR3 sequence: CASSRQSENEKLFF. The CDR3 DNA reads TGTGCCAGCAGCAGACAGAGCGAGAATGAAAAACTGTTTTTT.

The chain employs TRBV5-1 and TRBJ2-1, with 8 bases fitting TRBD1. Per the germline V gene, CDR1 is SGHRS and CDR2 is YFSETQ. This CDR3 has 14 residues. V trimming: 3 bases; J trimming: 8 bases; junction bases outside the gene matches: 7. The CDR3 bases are TGCGCCAGCAGCTCAGCCGGGACAGGTGATGAGCAGTTCTTC. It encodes CASSSAGTGDEQFF.

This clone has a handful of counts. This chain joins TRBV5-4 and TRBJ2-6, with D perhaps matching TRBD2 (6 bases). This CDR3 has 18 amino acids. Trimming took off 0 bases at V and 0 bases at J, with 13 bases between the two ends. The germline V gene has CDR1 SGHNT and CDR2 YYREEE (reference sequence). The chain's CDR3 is CASSLGWDLVSGANVLTF. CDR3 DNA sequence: TGTGCCAGCAGCTTGGGGTGGGACTTAGTCTCTGGGGCCAACGTCCTGACTTTC. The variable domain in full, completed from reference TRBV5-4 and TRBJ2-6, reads ETGVTQSPTHLIKTRGQQVTLRCSSQSGHNTVSWYQQALGQGPQFIFQYYREEENGRGNFPPRFSGLQFPNYSSELNVNALELDDSALYLCASSLGWDLVSGANVLTFGAGSRLTVL.

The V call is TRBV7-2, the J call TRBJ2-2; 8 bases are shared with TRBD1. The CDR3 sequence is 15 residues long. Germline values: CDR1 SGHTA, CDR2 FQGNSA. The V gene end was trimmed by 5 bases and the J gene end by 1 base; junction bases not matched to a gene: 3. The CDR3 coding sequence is TGTGCCAGCAGCCGGGACAGGATGAACACCGGGGAGCTGTTTTTT. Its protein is CASSRDRMNTGELFF.

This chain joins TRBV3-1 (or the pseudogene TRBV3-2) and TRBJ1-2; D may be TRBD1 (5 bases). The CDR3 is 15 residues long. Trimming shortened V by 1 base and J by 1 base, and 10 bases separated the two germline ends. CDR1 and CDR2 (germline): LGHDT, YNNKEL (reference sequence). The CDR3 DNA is TGTGCCAGCAGCCAAGGGGGGACTTATAACTATGGCTACACCTTC. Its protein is CASSQGGTYNYGYTF.

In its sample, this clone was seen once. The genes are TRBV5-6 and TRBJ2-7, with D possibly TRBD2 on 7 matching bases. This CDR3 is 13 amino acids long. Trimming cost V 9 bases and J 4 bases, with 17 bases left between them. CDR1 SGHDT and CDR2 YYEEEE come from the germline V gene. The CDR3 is CATSTGGQYEQYF. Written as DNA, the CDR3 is TGTGCCACCTCTACCGGGGGGCAGTACGAGCAGTACTTC.

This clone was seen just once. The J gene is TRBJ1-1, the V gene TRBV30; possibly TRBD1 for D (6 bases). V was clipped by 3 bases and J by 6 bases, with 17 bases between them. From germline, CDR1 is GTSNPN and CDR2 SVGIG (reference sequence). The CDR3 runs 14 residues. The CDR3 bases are TGTGCCTGGAGGAGGGAGACAGGATTATCTGAAGCTTTCTTT. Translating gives CAWRRETGLSEAFF.

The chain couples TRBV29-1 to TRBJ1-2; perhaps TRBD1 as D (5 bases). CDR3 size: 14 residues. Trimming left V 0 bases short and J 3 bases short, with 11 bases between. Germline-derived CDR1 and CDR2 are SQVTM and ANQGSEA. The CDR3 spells CSVEETRADYGYTF. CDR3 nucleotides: TGCAGCGTTGAAGAGACCAGGGCCGACTATGGCTACACCTTC.

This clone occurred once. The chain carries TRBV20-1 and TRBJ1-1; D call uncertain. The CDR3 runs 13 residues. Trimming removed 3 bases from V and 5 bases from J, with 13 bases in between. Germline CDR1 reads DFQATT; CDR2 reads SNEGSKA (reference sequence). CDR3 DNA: TGCAGTGCTAGTTTGGGAGTGAGAACTGAAGCTTTCTTT. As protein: CSASLGVRTEAFF.

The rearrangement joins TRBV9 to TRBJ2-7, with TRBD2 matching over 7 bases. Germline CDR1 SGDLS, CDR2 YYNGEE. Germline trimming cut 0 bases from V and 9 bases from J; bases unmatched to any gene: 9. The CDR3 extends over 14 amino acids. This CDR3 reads CASSVEVGGSSQYF. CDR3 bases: TGTGCCAGCAGCGTAGAGGTTGGCGGGAGTTCGCAGTACTTC.

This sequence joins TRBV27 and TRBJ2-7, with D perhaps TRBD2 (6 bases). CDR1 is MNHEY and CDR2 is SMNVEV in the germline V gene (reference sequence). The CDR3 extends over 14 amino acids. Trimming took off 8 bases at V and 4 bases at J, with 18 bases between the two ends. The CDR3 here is CASRDTGRGYEQYF. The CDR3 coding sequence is TGTGCCAGCCGTGATACGGGACGGGGGTACGAGCAGTACTTC.

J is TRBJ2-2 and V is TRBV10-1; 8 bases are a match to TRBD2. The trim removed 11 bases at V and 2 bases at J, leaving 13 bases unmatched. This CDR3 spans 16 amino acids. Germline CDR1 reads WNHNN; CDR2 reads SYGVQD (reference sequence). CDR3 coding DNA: TGCGCCCAACGAGGACTAGCCGAAACTAACACCGGGGAGCTGTTTTTT. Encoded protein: CAQRGLAETNTGELFF.